The clone carrying this T cell receptor beta chain showed up just a few times. The antigen is not known. MiXCR was run by TCRdb on the 5' RACE reads, yielding one entry per CDR3 protein. Here the sample spans 300,000 to 400,000 distinct CDR3 sequences, roughly 15% being singletons. This sample is drawn from a study of CD8 T cells in ankylosing spondylitis. Study outcomes and limitations: Among TCR beta sequences, a motif of 7 to 9 highly homologous variants appeared characteristic of ankylosing spondylitis blood. Reportedly, matched ankylosing spondylitis synovial fluid was significantly enriched for disease-linked clones.

The V gene's germline CDR1 is DFQATT and CDR2 SNEGSKA (reference sequence). V lost 3 bases and J 4 bases, leaving 7 bases between the germline ends. This CDR3 region has 11 residues. The sequencing sample was made of blood, either unsorted or a sorted T cell fraction (not recorded which). The sequence came from a male donor with ankylosing spondylitis or in good health (not recorded which). This sequence joins TRBV20-1 and TRBJ2-7; D gene uncertain. DNA of the CDR3: TGCAGTGCTAGGGGAAGATACGAGCAGTACTTC. Its translation: CSARGRYEQYF.